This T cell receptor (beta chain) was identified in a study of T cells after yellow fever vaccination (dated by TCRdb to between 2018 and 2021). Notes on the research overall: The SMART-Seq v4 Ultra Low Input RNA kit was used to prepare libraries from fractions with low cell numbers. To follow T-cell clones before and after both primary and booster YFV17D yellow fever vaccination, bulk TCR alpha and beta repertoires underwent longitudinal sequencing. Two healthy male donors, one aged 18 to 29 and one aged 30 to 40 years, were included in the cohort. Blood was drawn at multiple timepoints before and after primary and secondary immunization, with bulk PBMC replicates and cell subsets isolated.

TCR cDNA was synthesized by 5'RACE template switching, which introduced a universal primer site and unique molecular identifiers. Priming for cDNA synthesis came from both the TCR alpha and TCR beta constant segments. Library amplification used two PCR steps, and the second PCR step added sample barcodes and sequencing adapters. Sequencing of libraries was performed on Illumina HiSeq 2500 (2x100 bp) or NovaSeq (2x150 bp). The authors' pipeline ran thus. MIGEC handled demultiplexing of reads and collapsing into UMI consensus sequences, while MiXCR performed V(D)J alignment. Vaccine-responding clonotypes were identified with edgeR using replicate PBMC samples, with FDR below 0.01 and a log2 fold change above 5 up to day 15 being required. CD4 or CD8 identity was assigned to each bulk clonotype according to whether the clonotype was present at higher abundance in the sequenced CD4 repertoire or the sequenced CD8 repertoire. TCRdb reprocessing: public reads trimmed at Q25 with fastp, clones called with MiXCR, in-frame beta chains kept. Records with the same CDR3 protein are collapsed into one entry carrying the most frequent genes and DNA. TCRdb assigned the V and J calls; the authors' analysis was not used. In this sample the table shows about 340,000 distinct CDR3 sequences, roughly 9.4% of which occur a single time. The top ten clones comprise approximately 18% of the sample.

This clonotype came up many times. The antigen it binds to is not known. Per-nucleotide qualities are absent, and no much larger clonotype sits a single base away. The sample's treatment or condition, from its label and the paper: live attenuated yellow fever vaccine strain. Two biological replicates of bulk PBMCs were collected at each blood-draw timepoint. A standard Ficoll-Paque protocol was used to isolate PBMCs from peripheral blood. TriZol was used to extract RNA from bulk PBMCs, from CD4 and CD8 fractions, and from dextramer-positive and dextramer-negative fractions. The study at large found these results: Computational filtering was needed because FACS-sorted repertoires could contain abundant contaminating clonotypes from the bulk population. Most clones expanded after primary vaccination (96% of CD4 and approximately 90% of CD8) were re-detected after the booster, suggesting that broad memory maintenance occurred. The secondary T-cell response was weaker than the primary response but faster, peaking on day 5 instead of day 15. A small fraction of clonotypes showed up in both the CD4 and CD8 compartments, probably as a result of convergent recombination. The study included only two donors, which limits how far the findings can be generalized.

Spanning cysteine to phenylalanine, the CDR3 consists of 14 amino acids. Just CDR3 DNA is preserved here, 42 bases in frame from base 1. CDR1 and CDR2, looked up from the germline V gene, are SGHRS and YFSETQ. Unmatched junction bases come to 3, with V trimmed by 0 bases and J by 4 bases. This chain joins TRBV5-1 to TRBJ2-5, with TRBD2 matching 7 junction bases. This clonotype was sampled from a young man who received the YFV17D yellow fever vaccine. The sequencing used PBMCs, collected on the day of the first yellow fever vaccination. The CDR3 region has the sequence CASSLEGGGETQYF. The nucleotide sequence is TGCGCCAGCAGCTTGGAGGGCGGGGGAGAGACCCAGTACTTC.